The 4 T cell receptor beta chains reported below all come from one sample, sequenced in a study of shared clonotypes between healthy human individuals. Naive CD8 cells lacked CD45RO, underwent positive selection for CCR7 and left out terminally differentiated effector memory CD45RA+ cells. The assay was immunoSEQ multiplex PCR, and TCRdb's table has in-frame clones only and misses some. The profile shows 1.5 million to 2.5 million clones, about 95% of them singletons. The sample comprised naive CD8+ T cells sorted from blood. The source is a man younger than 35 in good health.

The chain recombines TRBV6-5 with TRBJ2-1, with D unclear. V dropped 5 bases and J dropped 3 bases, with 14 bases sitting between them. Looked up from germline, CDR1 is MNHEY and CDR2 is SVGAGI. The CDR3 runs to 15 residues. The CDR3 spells CASSRARNIYNEQFF. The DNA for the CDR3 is TGTGCCAGCAGTAGGGCCAGAAATATCTACAATGAGCAGTTCTTC.

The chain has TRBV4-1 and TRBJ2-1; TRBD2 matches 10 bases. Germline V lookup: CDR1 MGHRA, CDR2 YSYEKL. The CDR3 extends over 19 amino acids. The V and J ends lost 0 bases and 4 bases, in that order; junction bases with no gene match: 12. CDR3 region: CASSQDRFRLAGEYNEQFF. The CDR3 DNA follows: TGCGCCAGCAGCCAAGATAGATTCAGGCTAGCGGGGGAATACAATGAGCAGTTCTTC.

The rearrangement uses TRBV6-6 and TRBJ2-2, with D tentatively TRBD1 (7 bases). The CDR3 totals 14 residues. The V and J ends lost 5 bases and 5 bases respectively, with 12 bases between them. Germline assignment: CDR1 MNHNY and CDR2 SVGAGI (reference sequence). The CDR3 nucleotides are TGTGCCAGCAGTGACAGGGCGGGGACCGGGGAGCTGTTTTTT. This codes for CASSDRAGTGELFF.

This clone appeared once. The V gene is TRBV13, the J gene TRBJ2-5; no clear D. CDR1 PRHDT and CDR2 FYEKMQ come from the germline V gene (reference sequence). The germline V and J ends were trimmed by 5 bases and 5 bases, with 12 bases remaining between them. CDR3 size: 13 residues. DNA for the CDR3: TGTGCCAGCAGCCCCCCAGGTTCGGAGACCCAGTACTTC. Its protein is CASSPPGSETQYF. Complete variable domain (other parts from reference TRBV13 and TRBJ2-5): AAGVIQSPRHLIKEKRETATLKCYPIPRHDTVYWYQQGPGQDPQFLISFYEKMQSDKGSIPDRFSAQQFSDYHSELNMSSLELGDSALYFCASSPPGSETQYFGPGTRLLVL.